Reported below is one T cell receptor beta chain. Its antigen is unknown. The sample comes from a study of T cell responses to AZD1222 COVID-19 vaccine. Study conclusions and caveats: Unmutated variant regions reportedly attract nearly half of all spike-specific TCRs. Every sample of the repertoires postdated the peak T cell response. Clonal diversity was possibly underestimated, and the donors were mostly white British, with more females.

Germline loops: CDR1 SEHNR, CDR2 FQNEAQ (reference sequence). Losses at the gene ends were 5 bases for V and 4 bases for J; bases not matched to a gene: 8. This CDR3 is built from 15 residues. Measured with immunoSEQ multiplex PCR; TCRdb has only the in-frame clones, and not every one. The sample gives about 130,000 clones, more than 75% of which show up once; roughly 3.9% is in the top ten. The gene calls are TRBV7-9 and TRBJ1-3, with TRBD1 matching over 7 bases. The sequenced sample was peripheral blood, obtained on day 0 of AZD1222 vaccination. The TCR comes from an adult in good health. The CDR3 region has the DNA TGTGCCAGCAGCATAACAGGGGATGCGGGAAACACCATATATTTT. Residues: CASSITGDAGNTIYF.